Shown below are 21 T cell receptor beta chains from a single sample sequenced in a study of blood T cells in healthy people across ages (dated by TCRdb to 2015 to 2017). Libraries were built with 5' RACE. The sample was run on an Illumina HiSeq 2500. A second roughly 7 to 11 cycle PCR used a sample-barcoded 5' primer and a J-beta primer mix. Using fastp at Q25 and MiXCR, TCRdb reprocessed the public reads and kept productive beta chains. Rows are unified per CDR3 protein, each entry keeping the most common DNA and genes. The sample profile shows about 1,500,000 distinct CDR3 sequences; roughly 30% of them were found once. Jointly, the top ten make up roughly 8% of the sample. Sequences were obtained from blood. These receptors came from a young woman in good health.

V and J are TRBV7-8 and TRBJ1-5; D is possibly TRBD1 (6 bases). CDR1 and CDR2 (germline): SGHVS, FQNEAQ. The CDR3 length is 17 residues. Trimming removed 5 bases at V and 2 bases at J, with 19 bases between. The CDR3, as DNA: TGTGCCAGCAGCCGAACGAAGGGGGATGGAGGCAATCAGCCCCAGCATTTT. Protein product: CASSRTKGDGGNQPQHF.

This clonotype came up a few times. V usage is TRBV7-8 and J usage is TRBJ2-1; 7 bases agree with TRBD2. CDR3 size: 15 residues. Germline V lookup: CDR1 SGHVS, CDR2 FQNEAQ. J was trimmed by 0 bases and V by 5 bases; bases with no gene match: 4. The CDR3 loop is CASSKTSCSYNEQFF. The CDR3, as DNA: TGTGCCAGCAGCAAGACTAGCTGCTCCTACAATGAGCAGTTCTTC.

This clonotype was seen only a few times. The rearrangement uses TRBV12-3 or TRBV12-4 and TRBJ2-1; 8 bases are a match to TRBD2. There are 13 residues in the CDR3. The junction had 3 bases not matched to a gene; V was cut back by 6 bases and J by 5 bases. The CDR3 bases are TGTGCCAGCAGGCCAGCGGGGGACAATGAGCAGTTCTTC. Its translation is CASRPAGDNEQFF.

This clonotype has more than one count but fewer than ten. The rearrangement uses TRBV6-6 and TRBJ1-5, with D perhaps matching TRBD1 (5 bases). Germline assignment: CDR1 MNHNY and CDR2 SVGAGI (reference sequence). Trimming removed 2 bases from V and 6 bases from J, with 8 bases in between. The CDR3 runs to 13 residues. The CDR3 protein is CASSYNQGQPQHF. The CDR3 DNA reads TGTGCCAGCAGTTACAATCAGGGTCAGCCCCAGCATTTT.

The chain combines TRBV7-8 with TRBJ2-1, with unresolved D. Germline V gives CDR1 SGHVS, CDR2 FQNEAQ. CDR3 length equals 12 residues. Trimming removed 0 bases at V and 12 bases at J, with 9 bases between. CDR3: CASSLASPGQFF. For the CDR3, the DNA is TGTGCCAGCAGCTTAGCGTCACCAGGGCAGTTCTTC.

The table lists this clonotype with a few counts. This sequence joins TRBV5-1 and TRBJ2-4, with 8 bases aligning to TRBD2. With the DNA end fitting TRBJ2-7 better, the J assignment may be wrong. The V gene's germline CDR1 is SGHRS and CDR2 YFSETQ. The CDR3 totals 16 residues. The CDR3 here is CASSLTGGTGTYEQYF. The DNA of the CDR3 is TGCGCCAGCAGCTTGACGGGGGGGACTGGAACCTACGAGCAGTACTTC.

This clonotype showed up many times. The genes are TRBV5-6 and TRBJ2-7; D may correspond to TRBD1 or TRBD2 (5 bases each). Trimming removed 4 bases at V and 2 bases at J, with 10 bases between. CDR1 is SGHDT and CDR2 is YYEEEE in the germline V gene. CDR3 length: 13 residues. The DNA for the CDR3 is TGTGCCAGCAGCCGAGGGGCCCCCTACGAGCAGTACTTC. The encoded protein is CASSRGAPYEQYF.

This clonotype was counted only a few times. V and J are TRBV20-1 and TRBJ1-1; perhaps TRBD1 as D (5 bases). Germline-derived CDR1 and CDR2 are DFQATT and SNEGSKA (reference sequence). V was trimmed by 1 base and J by 1 base, leaving 10 bases between them. The CDR3 spans 14 residues. This CDR3 is CSARGWGENTEAFF. The CDR3 region has the DNA TGCAGTGCTAGAGGGTGGGGGGAGAACACTGAAGCTTTCTTT.

The chain couples TRBV10-1 to TRBJ2-2; 12 positions agree with TRBD2. There are 16 residues in the CDR3. V lost 7 bases to trimming and J lost 3 bases; unmatched junction nucleotides: 6. Per the germline V gene, CDR1 is WNHNN and CDR2 is SYGVQD (reference sequence). This CDR3 reads CASIGLAGRHTGELFF. The CDR3 bases are TGCGCCAGCATTGGACTAGCGGGGCGTCACACCGGGGAGCTGTTTTTT.

This clonotype was counted between two and nine times. The rearrangement joins TRBV20-1 to TRBJ2-5; D might be TRBD2 (5 bases). Per germline, CDR1 DFQATT and CDR2 SNEGSKA (reference sequence). The CDR3 is 15 residues long. Trimming pared 3 bases from V and 9 bases from J, leaving 23 bases between. CDR3 protein: CSARAPPTGPEAQYF. Written as DNA, the CDR3 is TGCAGTGCTAGGGCCCCCCCGACTGGTCCGGAGGCCCAGTACTTC.

V gene TRBV7-2 combines with J gene TRBJ2-3; tentatively, D is TRBD2 (5 bases). This CDR3 contains 13 residues. Germline assignment: CDR1 SGHTA and CDR2 FQGNSA. V was pared by 2 bases and J by 10 bases, with 13 bases between. CDR3 nucleotides: TGTGCCAGCAGCTTACGACTAACGACTCCGCAGTATTTT. Protein: CASSLRLTTPQYF.

The gene calls are TRBV28 and TRBJ2-1; 10 bases fit TRBD2. CDR3 length equals 13 residues. Unmatched junction bases numbered 2, after V lost 4 bases and J lost 8 bases. CDR1 MDHEN and CDR2 SYDVKM come from the germline V gene. The CDR3 region has the DNA TGTGCCAGCAGTTCGCTAGCGGGAGATGAGCAGTTCTTC. Its protein product is CASSSLAGDEQFF. Combining the CDR3 with reference TRBV28 and TRBJ2-1 gives the whole variable domain DVKVTQSSRYLVKRTGEKVFLECVQDMDHENMFWYRQDPGLGLRLIYFSYDVKMKEKGDIPEGYSVSREKKERFSLILESASTNQTSMYLCASSSLAGDEQFFGPGTRLTVL.

The genes are TRBV6-2 or TRBV6-3 and TRBJ2-3, with TRBD2 matching 7 bases. Germline V CDR1 and CDR2: MNHEY, SVGEGT. V shed 10 bases and J 7 bases; nucleotides not matched to a gene: 14. This CDR3 is built from 14 residues. CDR3 protein: CATNLAAGPHTQYF. For the CDR3, the DNA is TGTGCCACCAATTTGGCAGCGGGGCCTCATACGCAGTATTTT.

In its sample, this clonotype was seen many times. The chain carries TRBV4-3 and TRBJ2-7; 8 nucleotides line up with TRBD2. Germline CDR1 is LGHNA and CDR2 is YSLEER. This CDR3 region has 13 residues. V lost 4 bases and J lost 5; bases outside the gene matches: 4. The CDR3 DNA reads as TGCGCCAGCAGCCTGGGACTAGAGGACGAGCAGTACTTC. Translating it yields CASSLGLEDEQYF.

This clonotype was observed a few times. J is TRBJ2-1 and V is TRBV3-1; tentative D call: TRBD2 (6 bases). This CDR3 has 16 residues. Germline CDR1 is LGHDT and CDR2 is YNNKEL (reference sequence). Deletions cut 1 base from V and 0 bases from J, with 10 bases between. CDR3 in DNA: TGTGCCAGCAGCCAAGCAGACGGGAGCTCCTACAATGAGCAGTTCTTC. Its translation: CASSQADGSSYNEQFF.

This clonotype has just a few counts. The V gene is TRBV5-6, the J gene TRBJ2-1, with D perhaps TRBD1 or TRBD2 (6 bases each). This CDR3 is 14 amino acids long. V was clipped by 4 bases and J by 9 bases, with 17 bases between them. Germline CDR1 SGHDT, CDR2 YYEEEE. This chain's CDR3 is CASSVAPGATEQFF. CDR3 nucleotides: TGTGCCAGCAGCGTCGCCCCGGGGGCCACTGAGCAGTTCTTC.

The chain employs TRBV2 and TRBJ2-1; D unclear. Trimming left V 6 bases short and J 1 base short, with 16 bases between. The CDR3 extends over 16 amino acids. Germline CDR1 is SNHLY and CDR2 is FYNNEI. The CDR3 sequence is CASSLLVLASYNEQFF. The DNA for the CDR3 is TGTGCCAGCAGCCTTTTGGTACTGGCGTCCTACAATGAGCAGTTCTTC.

In the case of this clonotype: A much larger clone lies one base from this, so it may be a read error. The chain couples TRBV10-3 to TRBJ2-5; no clear D gene. From germline, CDR1 is ENHRY and CDR2 SYGVKD. The CDR3 extends over 15 amino acids. V lost 2 bases and J lost 5, with 15 bases in between. The CDR3 DNA is TGTGCCATCAGTGAGGGGTATGGAGTCGCGGAGACCCAGTACTTC. Its protein product is CAISEGYGVAETQYF.

In its sample, this clonotype was seen a few times. This chain links TRBV10-3 with TRBJ1-1; no clear D gene. V dropped 7 bases and J dropped 1 base, with 13 bases sitting between them. In germline, CDR1 is ENHRY, CDR2 SYGVKD. CDR3 length equals 14 residues. The CDR3 protein is CAITSETTNTEAFF. In DNA, the CDR3 is TGTGCCATCACGAGCGAGACAACGAACACTGAAGCTTTCTTT.

Ten or more counts support this clonotype. The chain has TRBV6-6 and TRBJ2-6; 8 positions match TRBD1. This CDR3 spans 13 amino acids. V lost 3 bases, J lost 13 bases, and 5 bases stayed unmatched. The germline gives CDR1 MNHNY, CDR2 SVGAGI (reference sequence). CDR3 sequence (DNA): TGTGCCAGCAGTTATCCGGGACAGGTAGTCCTGACTTTC. Encoded protein: CASSYPGQVVLTF.

This clonotype was observed once. The CDR3 ends on some other residue instead of the conserved phenylalanine or tryptophan, so this is likely a read error. V and J are TRBV19 and TRBJ2-7; 11 bases fit TRBD2. Trimming cost V 5 bases and J 2 bases; bases outside gene matches: 2. Per the germline V gene, CDR1 is LNHDA and CDR2 is SQIVND (reference sequence). This CDR3 comprises 14 residues. The CDR3, as DNA: TGTGCCAGTAGTCCGACTAGCGGGACCTACGAGCAGTACTTG. Its protein product is CASSPTSGTYEQYL.